This T cell receptor beta chain was identified during a study of T cells in Graves' hyperthyroidism and ophthalmopathy. The ends lost 10 bases at V and 4 bases at J; junction bases unmatched: 8. CDR1 and CDR2 from the germline V gene are SNHLY and FYNNEI. CDR3 length equals 14 residues. This clonotype was seen ten or more times. Its antigen remains unknown. Researchers took RNA transcripts and amplified the TCR beta CDR3 regions from them. RT-PCR in the first round (using the HTBI primer set) targeted the TCR CDR3. MiXCR, run by TCRdb on the multiplex PCR reads, gives a single entry per CDR3 protein. The repertoire includes about 500,000 distinct CDR3 sequences, about 16% of them detected once, and around 28% sits in the top ten. Study findings and constraints: Ophthalmopathy and stable hyperthyroidism were told apart by a 13 V-J model.

Input material: blood. This sequence joins TRBV2 and TRBJ2-1; 9 bases match TRBD2. This sequence was found in a woman in her 30s with Graves' ophthalmopathy. The CDR3 DNA follows: TGTGCCATTTCCCCGGGACTAGCTTACAATGAGCAGTTCTTC. Residues: CAISPGLAYNEQFF. Full variable domain (missing parts from reference TRBV2 and TRBJ2-1): EPEVTQTPSHQVTQMGQEVILRCVPISNHLYFYWYRQILGQKVEFLVSFYNNEISEKSEIFDDQFSVERPDGSNFTLKIRSTKLEDSAMYFCAISPGLAYNEQFFGPGTRLTVL.